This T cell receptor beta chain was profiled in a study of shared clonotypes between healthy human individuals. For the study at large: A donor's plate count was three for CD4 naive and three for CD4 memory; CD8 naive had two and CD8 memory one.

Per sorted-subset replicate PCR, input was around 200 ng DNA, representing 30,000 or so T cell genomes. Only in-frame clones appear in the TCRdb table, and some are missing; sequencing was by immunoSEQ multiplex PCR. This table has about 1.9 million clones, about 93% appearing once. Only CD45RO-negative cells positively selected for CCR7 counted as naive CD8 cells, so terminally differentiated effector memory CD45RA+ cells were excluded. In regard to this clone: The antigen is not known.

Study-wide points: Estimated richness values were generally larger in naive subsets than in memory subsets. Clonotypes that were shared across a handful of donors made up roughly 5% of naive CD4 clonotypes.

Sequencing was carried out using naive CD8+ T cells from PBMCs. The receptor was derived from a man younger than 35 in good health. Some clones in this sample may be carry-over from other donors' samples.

The CDR3 loop reads CASSFLTEQFF. The CDR3 DNA follows: TGTGCCAGCAGCTTTCTTACAGAGCAGTTCTTC. The V gene is TRBV5-6, the J gene TRBJ2-1, with D unclear. Germline V CDR1 and CDR2: SGHDT, YYEEEE. CDR3 size: 11 residues. Trimming cost V 2 bases and J 10 bases, with 7 bases left between them.